Below, 21 T cell receptor beta chains from the same sample are listed, as sequenced in a study of T cell repertoires in cytomegalovirus infection. Via MiXCR, TCRdb re-called the reads, giving one row per CDR3 protein. The sample yields about 230,000 distinct CDR3 sequences, 6% to 8% seen once. The sample taken for sequencing was PBMCs. Receptors originate from a human donor in good health (CMV status not recorded). Some clones in this sample may be carry-over from other donors' samples.

This clonotype was detected ten times or more. Here the CDR3 DNA reads TGTGCCAGCAGTGAACTCGGCCAAGAGACCCAGTACTTC. It yields the protein CASSELGQETQYF. The gene calls are TRBV2 and TRBJ2-5, with D unclear. The CDR3 totals 13 residues. Germline lookup yields CDR1 SNHLY and CDR2 FYNNEI. The V end was cut by 2 bases, the J end by 1 base, with 5 bases between.

This clonotype has just a few counts. The chain employs TRBV11-2 and TRBJ2-1; D gene unclear. V was shortened by 4 bases and J by 1 base, with 5 bases between the two germline ends. The CDR3 totals 13 residues. In germline, CDR1 is SGHAT, CDR2 FQNNGV. CDR3: CASSSISYNEQFF. CDR3 coding DNA: TGTGCCAGCAGCTCCATTTCCTACAATGAGCAGTTCTTC.

The genes are TRBV19 and TRBJ1-5, with 7 positions matching TRBD1. The ends lost 1 base at V and 1 base at J; junction bases unmatched: 7. Germline V gene sequence: CDR1 LNHDA, CDR2 SQIVND (reference sequence). This CDR3 contains 17 residues. This CDR3 is CASSIASGTDSNQPQHF. As DNA, the CDR3 is TGTGCCAGTAGTATAGCCTCCGGGACAGACAGCAATCAGCCCCAGCATTTT.

The table lists this clonotype with many counts. This chain connects TRBV7-2 to TRBJ1-1; 7 bases match TRBD1. V dropped 2 bases and J dropped 1; count of bases not matched to a gene: 10. This CDR3 region has 17 residues. Per germline, CDR1 SGHTA and CDR2 FQGNSA. The CDR3 protein is CASSLWGSRDRNTEAFF. CDR3 coding DNA: TGTGCCAGCAGCTTATGGGGCTCCCGGGACAGGAACACTGAAGCTTTCTTT.

This clonotype was detected many times. This chain joins TRBV5-1 and TRBJ2-2, with D perhaps matching TRBD1 (6 bases). CDR1 is SGHRS and CDR2 is YFSETQ in the germline V gene. Trimming cost V 5 bases and J 3 bases, with 20 bases left between them. This CDR3 is 17 amino acids long. The CDR3 coding sequence is TGCGCCAGCAGTCCCGGGGAAGGACAGATATACACCGGGGAGCTGTTTTTT. Its protein product is CASSPGEGQIYTGELFF.

This clonotype has a handful of counts. This chain uses TRBV7-2 with TRBJ2-5, with D possibly being TRBD2 (6 bases). Germline assignment: CDR1 SGHTA and CDR2 FQGNSA. V lost 7 bases and J 4 bases, leaving 19 bases between the germline ends. CDR3 length: 15 residues. DNA of the CDR3: TGTGCCAGCACCCTGGGGGACTCCCCAGGAGAGACCCAGTACTTC. It encodes CASTLGDSPGETQYF.

This clonotype was observed at least ten times. The chain recombines TRBV29-1 with TRBJ2-5; D is possibly TRBD1 (6 bases). V gave up 7 bases and J gave up 5 bases, with 20 bases separating them. Germline V CDR1 and CDR2: SQVTM, ANQGSEA. The CDR3 covers 14 residues. The CDR3 coding sequence is TGCAGCGCCATCCGGGTGGACAGAGGCGAGACCCAGTACTTC. This encodes CSAIRVDRGETQYF.

This clonotype was observed a few times. The chain links TRBV27 to TRBJ2-3; D remains ambiguous. The CDR3 covers 11 residues. Trimming shortened V by 5 bases and J by 9 bases, and 9 bases separated the two germline ends. The germline V gene encodes CDR1 MNHEY and CDR2 SMNVEV (reference sequence). CDR3: CASSTSGTQYF. Written as DNA, the CDR3 is TGTGCCAGCAGTACCTCTGGGACGCAGTATTTT.

This clonotype was counted at least ten times. The DNA of the CDR3 is TGCAGCGTTCGTCTTCCGACCTCCTACGAGCAGTACTTC. Its protein is CSVRLPTSYEQYF. The rearrangement uses TRBV29-1 and TRBJ2-7; no reliable D call. V lost 5 bases, J lost 0 bases, and 11 bases lay in between. Germline CDR1 and CDR2: SQVTM and ANQGSEA. The CDR3 spans 13 residues.

Many counts were recorded for this clonotype. This CDR3 reads CASSLTRGDYGYTF. In nucleotides, the CDR3 is TGTGCCAGCAGCTTAACGAGGGGGGACTATGGCTACACCTTC. The rearrangement links TRBV7-2 to TRBJ1-2, with D maybe TRBD1 (6 bases). CDR3 length: 14 amino acids. In germline, CDR1 is SGHTA, CDR2 FQGNSA. V was clipped by 2 bases and J by 3 bases, with 10 bases between them.

The sample holds many counts of this clonotype. CDR3 residues: CAISGQSHYEQYF. Written as DNA, the CDR3 is TGTGCCATCAGTGGACAGAGCCACTACGAGCAGTACTTC. The V and J genes are TRBV10-3 and TRBJ2-7, with D perhaps TRBD1 (5 bases). The ends were cut back, 4 bases at V and 3 bases at J, with 10 bases in the middle. Germline V lookup: CDR1 ENHRY, CDR2 SYGVKD. The CDR3 is 13 residues long.

This clonotype was seen repeatedly, ten times or more. The chain is built from TRBV20-1 and TRBJ2-5; 12 bases map to TRBD1. The CDR3 has 14 residues. Germline assignment: CDR1 DFQATT and CDR2 SNEGSKA (reference sequence). Trimming removed 8 bases from V and 7 bases from J; junction bases left unmatched: 11. This CDR3 is CSPGTGGAVGTQYF. The CDR3 coding sequence is TGCAGTCCCGGGACAGGGGGCGCGGTTGGGACCCAGTACTTC.

This clonotype came up many times. CDR3: CALTTYEQYF. CDR3 coding DNA: TGCGCCCTTACAACCTACGAGCAGTACTTC. The rearrangement joins TRBV23-1 to TRBJ2-7; D gene uncertain. TRBV23-1 is an ORF, and what it does is uncertain. This CDR3 spans 10 amino acids. Trimming removed 11 bases at V and 2 bases at J, with 7 bases between.

This clonotype has just a few counts. This rearrangement joins TRBV5-6 to TRBJ2-2; TRBD1 agrees at 9 bases. CDR3 length: 17 residues. Losses at the gene ends were 0 bases for V and 4 bases for J; bases not matched to a gene: 7. Looked up from germline, CDR1 is SGHDT and CDR2 is YYEEEE. This CDR3 is CASSLEWGQGRTGELFF. CDR3 DNA: TGTGCCAGCAGCTTGGAATGGGGACAGGGTCGCACCGGGGAGCTGTTTTTT.

This clonotype was seen many times. The chain couples TRBV5-1 to TRBJ2-2; D possibly corresponds to TRBD1 (6 bases). V was trimmed by 4 bases and J by 6 bases, leaving 25 bases between them. This CDR3 has 18 amino acids. Germline CDR1 reads SGHRS; CDR2 reads YFSETQ. CDR3 sequence reads: CASSVSQIKQGSAGELFF. For the CDR3, the DNA is TGCGCCAGCAGCGTGTCCCAGATTAAGCAGGGGTCGGCCGGGGAGCTGTTTTTT.

This clonotype was recorded at least ten times. The rearrangement uses TRBV20-1 and TRBJ1-2; TRBD1 agrees at 8 bases. V lost 5 bases and J lost 8; bases outside the gene matches: 16. Germline V CDR1 and CDR2: DFQATT, SNEGSKA (reference sequence). The CDR3 spans 15 residues. CDR3 loop: CSALLITGGDWGYTF. Here the CDR3 DNA reads TGCAGTGCTCTACTTATCACAGGGGGTGATTGGGGCTACACCTTC.

In its sample, this clonotype was seen many times. The CDR3, as DNA: TGTGCCAGCAGTCCCGGGGACACCGGGGAGCTGTTTTTT. Protein product: CASSPGDTGELFF. This chain links TRBV6-6 with TRBJ2-2; the D gene is possibly TRBD2 (5 bases). Germline values: CDR1 MNHNY, CDR2 SVGAGI (reference sequence). The CDR3 spans 13 residues. V lost 5 bases and J 3 bases, leaving 7 bases between the germline ends.

The sample holds many counts of this clonotype. The rearrangement links TRBV6-2 or TRBV6-3 to TRBJ1-5, with D possibly TRBD1 on 5 matching bases. Trimming left V 8 bases short and J 6 bases short, with 26 bases between. In germline, CDR1 is MNHEY, CDR2 SVGEGT. CDR3 length: 17 amino acids. CDR3 protein: CASARPPGGSVRQPQHF. The CDR3 DNA reads as TGTGCCAGCGCACGACCCCCTGGGGGAAGCGTTCGTCAGCCCCAGCATTTT.

This clonotype was recorded many times. The chain carries TRBV11-3 and TRBJ1-1; no reliable D call. CDR1 is SGHNT, CDR2 YENEEA, per germline. The CDR3 sequence is 13 residues long. V was trimmed by 5 bases and J by 3 bases, leaving 10 bases between them. In nucleotides, the CDR3 is TGTGCCAGCAGCCAAGACTTGGACACTGAAGCTTTCTTT. Amino acids: CASSQDLDTEAFF.

This clonotype was observed at least ten times. The CDR3 DNA reads as TGTGCCAGCAGCTTAGTAACCAACAACACTGAAGCTTTCTTT. Translation gives CASSLVTNNTEAFF. The chain recombines TRBV7-9 with TRBJ1-1; D unclear. V shed 1 base and J shed 2 bases, with 8 bases lying between them. CDR1 and CDR2 (germline): SEHNR, FQNEAQ (reference sequence). The CDR3 covers 14 residues.

This clonotype was counted ten times or more. CDR3 in amino acids: CASGFGDVQYF. DNA of the CDR3: TGTGCTAGTGGTTTTGGGGACGTGCAGTACTTC. The rearrangement links TRBV12-5 to TRBJ2-7; D might be TRBD1 or TRBD2, each matching 5 bases. Between the trimmed V and J ends, which lost 3 bases and 9 bases, there was a span of 9 bases. Germline V gene data show CDR1 as LGHNT and CDR2 as FRNRAP. This CDR3 spans 11 amino acids.